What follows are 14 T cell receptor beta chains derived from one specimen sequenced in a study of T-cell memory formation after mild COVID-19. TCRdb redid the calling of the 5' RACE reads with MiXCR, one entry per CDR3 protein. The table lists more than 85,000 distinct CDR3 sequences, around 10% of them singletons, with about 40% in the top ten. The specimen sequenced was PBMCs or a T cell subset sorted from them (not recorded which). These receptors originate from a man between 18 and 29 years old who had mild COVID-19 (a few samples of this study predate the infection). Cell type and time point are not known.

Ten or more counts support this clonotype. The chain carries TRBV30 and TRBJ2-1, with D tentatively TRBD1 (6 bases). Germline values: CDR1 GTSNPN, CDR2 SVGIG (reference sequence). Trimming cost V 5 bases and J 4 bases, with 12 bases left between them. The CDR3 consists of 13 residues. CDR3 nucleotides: TGTGCCTGGCAACAGGGAGAATACAATGAGCAGTTCTTC. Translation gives CAWQQGEYNEQFF.

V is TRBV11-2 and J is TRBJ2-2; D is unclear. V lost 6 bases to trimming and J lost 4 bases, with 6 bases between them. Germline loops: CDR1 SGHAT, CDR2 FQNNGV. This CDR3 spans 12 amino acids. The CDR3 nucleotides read TGTGCCAGCAGGAGCCTCACCGGGGAGCTGTTTTTT. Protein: CASRSLTGELFF.

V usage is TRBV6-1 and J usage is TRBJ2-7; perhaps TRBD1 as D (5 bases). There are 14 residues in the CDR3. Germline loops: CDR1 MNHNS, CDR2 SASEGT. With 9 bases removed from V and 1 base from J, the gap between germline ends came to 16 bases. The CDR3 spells CASSEAGLSYEQYF. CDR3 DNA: TGTGCCAGTTCAGAGGCAGGGCTTTCCTACGAGCAGTACTTC.

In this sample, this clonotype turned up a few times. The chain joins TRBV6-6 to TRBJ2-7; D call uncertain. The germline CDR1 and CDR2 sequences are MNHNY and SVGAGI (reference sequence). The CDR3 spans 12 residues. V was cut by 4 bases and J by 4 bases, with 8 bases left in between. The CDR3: CASSWALYEQYF. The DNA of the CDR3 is TGTGCCAGCAGTTGGGCCCTTTACGAGCAGTACTTC.

Written as DNA, the CDR3 is TGTGCCAGCAGCCCTAGGACAGTCAATCAGCCCCAGCATTTT. This encodes CASSPRTVNQPQHF. The V and J genes are TRBV7-8 and TRBJ1-5, with D perhaps matching TRBD1 (6 bases). From germline, CDR1 is SGHVS and CDR2 FQNEAQ. V was pared by 5 bases and J by 3 bases, with 11 bases between. This CDR3 spans 14 amino acids.

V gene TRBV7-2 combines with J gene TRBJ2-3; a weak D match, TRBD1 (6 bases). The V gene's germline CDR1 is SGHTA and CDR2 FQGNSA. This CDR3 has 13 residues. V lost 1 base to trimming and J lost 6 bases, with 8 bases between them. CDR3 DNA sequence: TGTGCCAGCAGCTTAGGGGGGCTGGATACGCAGTATTTT. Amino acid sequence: CASSLGGLDTQYF.

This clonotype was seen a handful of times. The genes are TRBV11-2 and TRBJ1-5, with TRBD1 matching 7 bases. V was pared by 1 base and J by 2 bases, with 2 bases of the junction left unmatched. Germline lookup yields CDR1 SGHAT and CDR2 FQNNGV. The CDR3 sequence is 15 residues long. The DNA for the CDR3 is TGTGCCAGCAGCTTAGGGCAGGGGGGCAATCAGCCCCAGCATTTT. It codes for CASSLGQGGNQPQHF.

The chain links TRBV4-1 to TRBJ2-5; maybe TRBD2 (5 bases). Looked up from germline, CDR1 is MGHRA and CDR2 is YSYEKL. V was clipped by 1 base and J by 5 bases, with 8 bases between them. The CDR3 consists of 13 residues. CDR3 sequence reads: CASSQGRGETQYF. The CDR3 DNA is TGCGCCAGCAGCCAAGGGCGCGGGGAGACCCAGTACTTC.

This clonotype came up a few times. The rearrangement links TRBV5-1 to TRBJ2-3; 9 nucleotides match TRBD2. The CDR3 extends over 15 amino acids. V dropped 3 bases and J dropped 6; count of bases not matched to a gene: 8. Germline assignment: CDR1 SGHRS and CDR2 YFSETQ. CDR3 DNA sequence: TGCGCCAGCAGCTCCGGGACTAGCTCGGGGGATACGCAGTATTTT. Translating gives CASSSGTSSGDTQYF.

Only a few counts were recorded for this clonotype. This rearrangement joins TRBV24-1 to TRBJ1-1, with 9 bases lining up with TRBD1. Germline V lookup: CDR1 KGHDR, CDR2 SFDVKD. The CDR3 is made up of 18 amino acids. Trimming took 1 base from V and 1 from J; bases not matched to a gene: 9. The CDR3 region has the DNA TGTGCCACCAGTGATTTTTGGAGGACAGGGGTTCGGAACACTGAAGCTTTCTTT. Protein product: CATSDFWRTGVRNTEAFF.

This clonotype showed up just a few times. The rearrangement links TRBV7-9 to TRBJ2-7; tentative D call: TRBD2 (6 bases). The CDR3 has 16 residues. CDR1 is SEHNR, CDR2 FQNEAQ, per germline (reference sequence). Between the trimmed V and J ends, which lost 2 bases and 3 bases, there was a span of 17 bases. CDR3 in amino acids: CASSLFGGRGDYEQYV. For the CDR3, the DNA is TGTGCCAGCAGCTTATTCGGGGGAAGGGGCGACTACGAGCAGTACGTC.

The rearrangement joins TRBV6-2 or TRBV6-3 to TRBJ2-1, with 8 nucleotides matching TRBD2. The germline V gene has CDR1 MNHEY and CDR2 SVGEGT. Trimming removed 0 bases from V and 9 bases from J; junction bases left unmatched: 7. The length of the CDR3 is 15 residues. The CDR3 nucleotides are TGTGCCAGCAGTTACTCCGGGGGGGGATTTAGTGAGCAGTTCTTC. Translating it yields CASSYSGGGFSEQFF.

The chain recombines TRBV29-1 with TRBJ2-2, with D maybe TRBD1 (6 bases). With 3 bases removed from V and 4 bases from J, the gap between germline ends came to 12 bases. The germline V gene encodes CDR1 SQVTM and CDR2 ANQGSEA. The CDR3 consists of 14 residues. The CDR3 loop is CSVDQGLGTGELFF. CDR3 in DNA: TGCAGCGTTGACCAGGGGCTCGGCACCGGGGAGCTGTTTTTT.

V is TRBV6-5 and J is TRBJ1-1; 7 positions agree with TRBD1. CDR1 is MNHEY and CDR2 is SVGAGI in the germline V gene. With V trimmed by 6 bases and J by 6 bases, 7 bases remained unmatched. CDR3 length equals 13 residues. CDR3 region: CASRLGTVSEAFF. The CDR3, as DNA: TGTGCCAGCAGGCTCGGGACAGTTTCTGAAGCTTTCTTT.